Presented here are 8 T cell receptor beta chains from one specimen sequenced in a study of regulatory T cells in long-lasting Graves disease (dated by TCRdb to the early 2020s). Library generation was performed with multiplex PCR. Instrument on record: Illumina HiSeq 4000. TCR beta libraries were built with iRepertoire HTBI primers and Arm-PCR amplification of CDR3 regions. TCRdb redid the processing of the public reads, applying fastp at Q25 and MiXCR, and retained in-frame beta chains. Each CDR3 protein gets just one entry, which takes the most common genes and DNA from the rows behind it. The sample table records hundreds of thousands of distinct CDR3 sequences; under 20% of these occur just once. Clones ranked in the top ten supply roughly 18% of the sample. What the time point label conveys for this sample: newly diagnosed GD, antithyroid drugs for less than 3 months. For both TCR sequencing and RNA sequencing, RNA was extracted from PBMCs in TRIzol.

This sample also belongs to another study, concerning T cells in Graves' hyperthyroidism and ophthalmopathy.

This specimen consisted of peripheral blood mononuclear cells (PBMCs), obtained at new diagnosis, from a patient treated with antithyroid drugs. These receptors came from a woman aged 25 to 45 with Graves disease. Donor details come from another sample of the same person, matched by shared clones.

In its sample, this clonotype was seen a few times. J is TRBJ1-6 and V is TRBV7-3, with D possibly being TRBD1 (5 bases). The ends were cut back, 9 bases at V and 7 bases at J, with 10 bases in the middle. The CDR3 sequence is 12 residues long. Germline V CDR1 and CDR2: SGHTA, FQGTGA. The CDR3 protein is CASGQPNSPLHF. CDR3 bases: TGTGCCAGTGGACAACCAAATTCACCCCTCCACTTT. Looking up the rest from reference TRBV7-3 and TRBJ1-6 gives the full variable domain: GAGVSQTPSNKVTEKGKYVELRCDPISGHTALYWYRQSLGQGPEFLIYFQGTGAADDSGLPNDRFFAVRPEGSVSTLKIQRTERGDSAVYLCASGQPNSPLHFGNGTRLTVT.

The chain uses TRBV14 and TRBJ2-3, with D unclear. Per the germline V gene, CDR1 is SGHDN and CDR2 is FVKESK. This CDR3 spans 15 amino acids. V was shortened by 0 bases and J by 2 bases, with 9 bases between the two germline ends. The CDR3 nucleotides are TGTGCCAGCAGCCAAGATATAGTCCCCACAGATACGCAGTATTTT. Translation: CASSQDIVPTDTQYF.

This clonotype has only a few counts. V and J are TRBV6-2 or TRBV6-3 and TRBJ2-4; TRBD1 aligns across 9 bases. The CDR3 totals 14 residues. CDR1 is MNHEY, CDR2 SVGEGT, per germline. The ends lost 8 bases at V and 5 bases at J; junction bases unmatched: 7. CDR3 protein: CASGDRAGENIQYF. The DNA of the CDR3 is TGTGCCAGCGGGGACAGGGCCGGGGAAAACATTCAGTACTTC.

The gene calls are TRBV6-1 and TRBJ2-5; perhaps TRBD2 as D (6 bases). The CDR3 spans 16 residues. Trimming removed 0 bases at V and 5 bases at J, with 16 bases between. Germline values: CDR1 MNHNS, CDR2 SASEGT. CDR3 sequence (DNA): TGTGCCAGCAGTGAAGCGCTTCCCCCCCGGGGGGAGACCCAGTACTTC. It translates to CASSEALPPRGETQYF.

This chain joins TRBV7-9 and TRBJ2-3, with a weak D call TRBD2 (6 bases). Germline CDR1 reads SEHNR; CDR2 reads FQNEAQ (reference sequence). The ends were cut back, 4 bases at V and 2 bases at J, with 16 bases in the middle. This CDR3 is built from 16 residues. The CDR3 sequence: CASSSRPGLNTDTQYF. Here the CDR3 DNA reads TGTGCCAGCAGCTCCCGTCCGGGACTCAACACAGATACGCAGTATTTT.

This clonotype was counted only a few times. V gene TRBV12-3 or TRBV12-4 combines with J gene TRBJ2-2; D perhaps matches TRBD1 (6 bases). V was trimmed by 6 bases and J by 9 bases, leaving 20 bases between them. There are 15 residues in the CDR3. The DNA for the CDR3 is TGTGCCAGCAGCCAGGGGCTAGCCCTACCCCGGGAGCTGTTTTTT. It is translated as CASSQGLALPRELFF.

V is TRBV5-5 and J is TRBJ2-5; no definite D call. Trimming pared 5 bases from V and 1 base from J, leaving 9 bases between. There are 13 residues in the CDR3. The germline CDR1 and CDR2 sequences are SGHKS and YYEKEE (reference sequence). CDR3 DNA sequence: TGTGCCAGCAGTTGGGGAACCCAAGAGACCCAGTACTTC. It translates to CASSWGTQETQYF. The full variable domain, with the rest looked up from reference TRBV5-5 and TRBJ2-5, is DAGVTQSPTHLIKTRGQQVTLRCSPISGHKSVSWYQQVLGQGPQFIFQYYEKEERGRGNFPDRFSARQFPNYSSELNVNALLLGDSALYLCASSWGTQETQYFGPGTRLLVL.

The chain carries TRBV20-1 and TRBJ1-6; 8 nucleotides match TRBD1. Germline V gene lookup returns CDR1 DFQATT and CDR2 SNEGSKA (reference sequence). CDR3 size: 13 residues. V lost 7 bases and J lost 7; bases outside the gene matches: 6. The CDR3 is CSVGTGSNSPLHF. In DNA form, the CDR3 reads TGCAGTGTCGGGACAGGCTCAAATTCACCCCTCCACTTT.